The 14 T cell receptor beta chains below come from one sample, sequenced in a study of beta chain features in type 1 diabetes. TCRB transcripts that were expressed got sequenced, as all of the isolated RNA had been reverse transcribed. The protocol was immunoSEQ multiplex PCR, while the TCRdb copy is restricted to in-frame clones and leaves out a portion. The sample consists of over 650,000 clones, more than 13% of them appearing once. Notes on the study in general: TCRB CDR3s were moderately but significantly shorter in Type 1 diabetes patients in all four CD4+ subsets.

Antigens for these TCRs are unknown. The sample taken for sequencing was naive CD4+ T cells from blood. These receptors were obtained from a young man with type 1 diabetes.

This clone was seen a handful of times. V and J are TRBV30 and TRBJ1-1; TRBD1 is a possible D gene (5 bases). This CDR3 has 13 residues. V lost 3 bases to trimming and J lost 6 bases, with 14 bases between them. From germline, CDR1 is GTSNPN and CDR2 SVGIG (reference sequence). The CDR3 region is CAWSALQGPEAFF. The CDR3 nucleotides are TGTGCCTGGAGCGCCCTCCAGGGCCCTGAAGCTTTCTTT.

The chain links TRBV10-3 to TRBJ1-1, with no clear D. There are 13 residues in the CDR3. Per the germline V gene, CDR1 is ENHRY and CDR2 is SYGVKD. Trimming pared 3 bases from V and 2 bases from J, leaving 7 bases between. The CDR3 DNA reads as TGTGCCATCAGTGATCTAACCAACACTGAAGCTTTCTTT. This sequence encodes CAISDLTNTEAFF.

The rearrangement uses TRBV10-3 and TRBJ2-5; either TRBD1 or TRBD2 may fit D (5 bases each). The CDR3 contains 13 residues. Trimming took 4 bases from V and 5 from J, leaving 11 bases between them. CDR1 and CDR2 (germline): ENHRY, SYGVKD. CDR3 residues: CAISGGIRETQYF. The CDR3 DNA reads TGTGCCATCAGTGGGGGGATTAGGGAGACCCAGTACTTC.

V is TRBV9 and J is TRBJ1-1, with TRBD1 as a possible D gene (5 bases). This CDR3 spans 14 amino acids. CDR1 and CDR2 (germline): SGDLS, YYNGEE. V lost 2 bases to trimming and J lost 3 bases, with 11 bases between them. The chain's CDR3 is CASSVGGGDTEAFF. The CDR3 nucleotides read TGTGCCAGCAGCGTTGGTGGAGGGGACACTGAAGCTTTCTTT.

Turning to this clone: One end of the junction does not line up with germline, which may come from a read error. The chain carries TRBV2 and TRBJ2-7, with unresolved D. The CDR3 is 11 amino acids. Germline V gene data show CDR1 as SNHLY and CDR2 as FYNNEI. The chain's CDR3 is CASSGEEKQHF. CDR3 coding DNA: TGTGCCAGCAGTGGAGAGGAAAAGCAACACTTC.

The chain uses TRBV12-5 and TRBJ2-1; the match to TRBD2 covers 11 bases. V was clipped by 3 bases and J by 0 bases; unmatched bases: 22. Germline CDR1 and CDR2: LGHNT and FRNRAP. This CDR3 is built from 23 residues. CDR3 bases: TGTGCTAGTGGTTTTTCCGGGACTAAGATTACTGGACTAGCGGGCCTCTCCTACAATGAGCAGTTCTTC. This translates into CASGFSGTKITGLAGLSYNEQFF.

The gene calls are TRBV28 and TRBJ2-1; TRBD2 matches 8 bases. CDR3 length: 15 amino acids. Unmatched junction bases numbered 6, after V lost 5 bases and J lost 3 bases. Per the germline V gene, CDR1 is MDHEN and CDR2 is SYDVKM. The DNA of the CDR3 is TGTGCCAGCAGTCCCGGGGGGGCTGGCTACAATGAGCAGTTCTTC. Translated: CASSPGGAGYNEQFF.

V and J are TRBV11-2 and TRBJ2-5; either TRBD1 or TRBD2 may supply D (5 bases each). V was shortened by 5 bases and J by 5 bases, with 15 bases between the two germline ends. CDR3 size: 14 residues. CDR1 is SGHAT, CDR2 FQNNGV, per germline. The DNA for the CDR3 is TGTGCCAGCAGCCAACGGGACCCTCAGGAGACCCAGTACTTC. Protein: CASSQRDPQETQYF.

This clone was picked up a small number of times. The V gene is TRBV7-9, the J gene TRBJ1-1; D ambiguous. This CDR3 is 12 amino acids long. Trimming cost V 4 bases and J 4 bases, with 7 bases left between them. Germline V CDR1 and CDR2: SEHNR, FQNEAQ (reference sequence). DNA of the CDR3: TGTGCCAGCAGCTCCCCTACCACTGAAGCTTTCTTT. The encoded protein is CASSSPTTEAFF.

This clone has just a few counts. The V call is TRBV7-2, the J call TRBJ2-3, with 9 bases aligning to TRBD1. This CDR3 region has 15 residues. Germline V gene sequence: CDR1 SGHTA, CDR2 FQGNSA. With V trimmed by 5 bases and J by 0 bases, 3 bases remained unmatched. The CDR3 loop is CASSRDRASTDTQYF. CDR3 sequence (DNA): TGTGCCAGCAGCCGGGACAGGGCCAGCACAGATACGCAGTATTTT.

The genes are TRBV27 and TRBJ1-2; TRBD1 agrees at 7 bases. Unmatched junction bases numbered 12, after V lost 8 bases and J lost 6 bases. This CDR3 region has 14 residues. The germline V gene has CDR1 MNHEY and CDR2 SMNVEV (reference sequence). The CDR3 sequence: CASPSVTGAHGYTF. The CDR3 DNA reads as TGTGCCAGCCCGAGCGTAACAGGGGCCCATGGCTACACCTTC.

In its sample, this clone was seen a few times. The V gene is TRBV30, the J gene TRBJ1-4; D perhaps matches TRBD1 (5 bases). This CDR3 region has 17 residues. Looked up from germline, CDR1 is GTSNPN and CDR2 is SVGIG (reference sequence). V was cut by 0 bases and J by 4 bases, with 18 bases left in between. This chain's CDR3 is CAWSVQWGIEINEKLFF. The CDR3 DNA reads as TGTGCCTGGAGTGTACAATGGGGGATAGAGATTAATGAAAAACTGTTTTTT. Full variable domain (rest looked up from reference TRBV30 and TRBJ1-4): SQTIHQWPATLVQPVGSPLSLECTVEGTSNPNLYWYRQAAGRGLQLLFYSVGIGQISSEVPQNLSASRPQDRQFILSSKKLLLSDSGFYLCAWSVQWGIEINEKLFFGSGTQLSVL.

The chain combines TRBV6-6 with TRBJ1-1, with a tentative D call TRBD1 (5 bases). Trimming pared 4 bases from V and 0 bases from J, leaving 6 bases between. The germline gives CDR1 MNHNY, CDR2 SVGAGI (reference sequence). This CDR3 comprises 13 residues. The CDR3, as DNA: TGTGCCAGCAGTTGGGGCCTGAACACTGAAGCTTTCTTT. Translating gives CASSWGLNTEAFF.

This clone was observed a few times. The rearrangement uses TRBV13 and TRBJ2-1; the match to TRBD2 covers 7 bases. The length of the CDR3 is 13 residues. Losses at the gene ends were 3 bases for V and 8 bases for J; bases not matched to a gene: 4. The germline V gene encodes CDR1 PRHDT and CDR2 FYEKMQ (reference sequence). The CDR3: CASSLRTSYEQFF. The DNA for the CDR3 is TGTGCCAGCAGCTTGAGGACTAGTTATGAGCAGTTCTTC. The full variable domain, its missing parts supplied by reference TRBV13 and TRBJ2-1, is AAGVIQSPRHLIKEKRETATLKCYPIPRHDTVYWYQQGPGQDPQFLISFYEKMQSDKGSIPDRFSAQQFSDYHSELNMSSLELGDSALYFCASSLRTSYEQFFGPGTRLTVL.